The 32 T cell receptor beta chains below all came from one sample that was sequenced in a study of T cell repertoires in cytomegalovirus infection. TCRdb reprocessed the reads with MiXCR, giving one entry per CDR3 protein. The table lists 560,000 or so distinct CDR3 sequences, about 17% of them singletons. The sample taken for sequencing was CD8+ T cells from PBMCs. The receptors stem from a human donor in good health (CMV status not recorded). Some clones in this sample may be carry-over from other donors' samples.

This clonotype was observed at least ten times. The chain links TRBV12-3 or TRBV12-4 to TRBJ1-5; D call uncertain. The CDR3 is 13 amino acids. Trimming removed 7 bases from V and 4 bases from J, with 11 bases in between. The CDR3 coding sequence is TGTGCCAGCACCGTCGCCTCAAATCAGCCCCAGCATTTT. Protein sequence: CASTVASNQPQHF.

This sequence joins TRBV5-5 and TRBJ1-1; TRBD1 matches at 11 bases. The CDR3 is made up of 17 amino acids. Trimming at V came to 0 bases and at J to 1 base, leaving 5 bases not matched to a gene. Germline V gene lookup returns CDR1 SGHKS and CDR2 YYEKEE (reference sequence). CDR3 residues: CASSLAPGQGGNTEAFF. In DNA form, the CDR3 reads TGTGCCAGCAGCTTGGCCCCGGGACAGGGGGGGAACACTGAAGCTTTCTTT.

This clonotype was seen ten or more times. Because the CDR3's place on the DNA is in doubt, the DNA is left out and the CDR3 is given as listed by TCRdb. The rearrangement links TRBV11-1 to TRBJ1-2; the table's D call, TRBD1, was not checked against the DNA. Ends included, the CDR3 has 13 residues. The germline CDR1 and CDR2 sequences are SGHAT and FQDESV (reference sequence). The CDR3 loop reads CASSWGTGTIHTF.

The chain couples TRBV4-1 to TRBJ2-1, with a possible D match to TRBD1 (6 bases). Per the germline V gene, CDR1 is MGHRA and CDR2 is YSYEKL. V lost 5 bases, J lost 1 base, and 12 bases lay in between. The CDR3 runs to 15 residues. CDR3 coding DNA: TGCGCCAGCAGCGACCAGGGGCAATCCTACAATGAGCAGTTCTTC. This sequence encodes CASSDQGQSYNEQFF.

The table lists this clonotype with many counts. The chain combines TRBV7-6 with TRBJ2-1, with 7 bases aligning to TRBD1. Germline CDR1 is SGHVS and CDR2 is FNYEAQ. The length of the CDR3 is 13 residues. The junction had 7 bases not matched to a gene; V was cut back by 5 bases and J by 9 bases. The CDR3 sequence is CASSQTGTSEQFF. As DNA, the CDR3 is TGTGCCAGCAGCCAGACAGGGACGAGTGAGCAGTTCTTC.

This clonotype was seen a single time. A much larger clone differs from this one at a single base, so this may be a read error. The chain recombines TRBV11-1 with TRBJ2-1; 9 positions agree with TRBD2. The J segment lost 9 bases and the V segment lost 0 bases, leaving 9 bases of the junction unmatched. The CDR3 loop spans 16 amino acids. Per the germline V gene, CDR1 is SGHAT and CDR2 is FQDESV (reference sequence). CDR3 nucleotides: TGTGCCAGCAGCTTAGCGCCTGGCGGGGGGGGCGGTGAGCAGTTCTTC. Encoded protein: CASSLAPGGGGGEQFF.

The rearrangement uses TRBV10-3 and TRBJ2-3; no clear D. The V end was cut by 2 bases, the J end by 2 bases, with 8 bases between. The V gene's germline CDR1 is ENHRY and CDR2 SYGVKD. This CDR3 contains 14 residues. The CDR3 coding sequence is TGTGCCATCAGTGAGGCCGTCTACACAGATACGCAGTATTTT. Its protein is CAISEAVYTDTQYF.

This clonotype came up many times. The chain recombines TRBV7-9 with TRBJ1-2; D gene uncertain. The V gene's germline CDR1 is SEHNR and CDR2 FQNEAQ (reference sequence). The CDR3 is 15 residues long. Between the trimmed V and J ends, which lost 4 bases and 0 bases, there was a span of 12 bases. In nucleotides, the CDR3 is TGTGCCAGCAGCTCCTCATTCGGGACTAACTATGGCTACACCTTC. This gives the protein CASSSSFGTNYGYTF.

This clonotype was picked up many times. The V gene is TRBV15, the J gene TRBJ1-5, with D unresolved. The CDR3 contains 12 residues. Trimming removed 3 bases at V and 3 bases at J, with 3 bases between. Germline V gene data show CDR1 as LNHNV and CDR2 as YYDKDF (reference sequence). CDR3 in DNA: TGTGCCACCAGCAGCCCCAATCAGCCCCAGCATTTT. Residues: CATSSPNQPQHF. Together with reference TRBV15 and TRBJ1-5, the CDR3 gives the full variable domain: DAMVIQNPRYQVTQFGKPVTLSCSQTLNHNVMYWYQQKSSQAPKLLFHYYDKDFNNEADTPDNFQSRRPNTSFCFLDIRSPGLGDTAMYLCATSSPNQPQHFGDGTRLSIL.

Of note for this clonotype: Since the CDR3 does not end with the conserved phenylalanine or tryptophan, this likely comes from a read error. The gene calls are TRBV7-6 and TRBJ2-7; D call uncertain. There are 12 residues in the CDR3. Germline CDR1 is SGHVS and CDR2 is FNYEAQ. V lost 1 base, J lost 6 bases, and 7 bases lay in between. The CDR3 sequence: CASSLGRGEQYL. The CDR3 DNA reads TGTGCCAGCAGCTTAGGACGAGGCGAGCAGTACTTA.

The sample holds many counts of this clonotype. The chain joins TRBV12-3 or TRBV12-4 to TRBJ1-2; 10 bases are a match to TRBD1. V lost 3 bases and J lost 5; bases outside the gene matches: 9. The CDR3 loop spans 16 amino acids. The CDR3, as DNA: TGTGCCAGCAGTTTGGGGGACAGGGGCTTCGGATATGGCTACACCTTC. Translated: CASSLGDRGFGYGYTF.

This clonotype was recorded many times. The V gene is TRBV4-1, the J gene TRBJ1-6; no reliable D call. Germline-derived CDR1 and CDR2 are MGHRA and YSYEKL. Between the trimmed V and J ends, which lost 0 bases and 4 bases, there was a span of 16 bases. The CDR3 consists of 18 residues. The CDR3 coding sequence is TGCGCCAGCAGCCAAGACAGGTGGCTGTTCCCGTATAATTCACCCCTCCACTTT. Protein: CASSQDRWLFPYNSPLHF.

V and J are TRBV9 and TRBJ1-6, with TRBD1 as a possible D gene (5 bases). Germline V gives CDR1 SGDLS, CDR2 YYNGEE. V lost 5 bases and J lost 6, with 12 bases in between. The CDR3 is 14 residues long. The DNA for the CDR3 is TGTGCCAGCAGTTATCAGGGCGCTAATTCACCCCTCCACTTT. This translates into CASSYQGANSPLHF.

This clonotype was observed many times. The chain recombines TRBV6-1 with TRBJ1-2; D unclear. With 6 bases removed from V and 0 bases from J, the gap between germline ends came to 8 bases. CDR1 is MNHNS and CDR2 is SASEGT in the germline V gene. The CDR3 spans 13 residues. Written as DNA, the CDR3 is TGTGCCAGCAGGACGGAAACTAACTATGGCTACACCTTC. Translation gives CASRTETNYGYTF.

This clonotype occurred many times. The chain uses TRBV10-2 and TRBJ2-7, with D perhaps TRBD2 (6 bases). CDR1 is WSHSY, CDR2 SAAADI, per germline. V was trimmed by 3 bases and J by 3 bases, leaving 15 bases between them. This CDR3 region has 15 residues. The CDR3 coding sequence is TGCGCCAGCAGTGAAGGAGGTAGCGGCCTCTACGAGCAGTACTTC. Residues: CASSEGGSGLYEQYF.

This clonotype was observed at least ten times. V is TRBV6-1 and J is TRBJ1-1; weak D call: TRBD1 (6 bases). The CDR3 totals 14 residues. Trimming stripped 4 bases from V and 1 base from J, with 10 bases between. Germline CDR1 MNHNS, CDR2 SASEGT. The CDR3 bases are TGTGCCAGCAGTGTGATAGGGGGGAACACTGAAGCTTTCTTT. This gives the protein CASSVIGGNTEAFF.

Ten or more counts support this clonotype. The chain couples TRBV7-9 to TRBJ2-1; the match to TRBD2 covers 10 bases. V was pared by 1 base and J by 7 bases, with 7 bases of the junction left unmatched. In germline, CDR1 is SEHNR, CDR2 FQNEAQ (reference sequence). The CDR3 has 16 residues. The CDR3 spells CASSLVALAGENEQFF. The CDR3 bases are TGTGCCAGCAGCTTAGTAGCTCTAGCGGGGGAGAATGAGCAGTTCTTC.

Details on this clonotype: This CDR3 fails to terminate in the conserved phenylalanine or tryptophan, so it likely reflects a read error. This sequence joins TRBV7-3 and TRBJ2-1, with 7 nucleotides matching TRBD1. The length of the CDR3 is 15 residues. Germline CDR1 reads SGHTA; CDR2 reads FQGTGA. The trim removed 2 bases at V and 0 bases at J, leaving 1 base unmatched. In DNA, the CDR3 is TGTGCCAGCAGCTTACCAGGGGGCTCCTACAATGAGCAGTTCTTA. Translating gives CASSLPGGSYNEQFL.

This clonotype was observed many times. The rearrangement joins TRBV28 to TRBJ2-1; 7 nucleotides agree with TRBD2. V was clipped by 11 bases and J by 4 bases; unmatched bases: 11. Germline V lookup: CDR1 MDHEN, CDR2 SYDVKM. This CDR3 spans 14 amino acids. CDR3 sequence reads: CAHEGSAGYNEQFF. The CDR3 nucleotides read TGTGCCCACGAAGGGTCAGCGGGGTACAATGAGCAGTTCTTC.

This clonotype came up many times. The chain is built from TRBV6-6 and TRBJ1-1; D is uncertain. The germline CDR1 and CDR2 sequences are MNHNY and SVGAGI (reference sequence). CDR3 length: 13 amino acids. The germline V and J ends were trimmed by 2 bases and 1 base, with 5 bases remaining between them. The CDR3 nucleotides are TGTGCCAGCAGTTACGGGAAGAACACTGAAGCTTTCTTT. Encoded protein: CASSYGKNTEAFF.

This clonotype was found a few times. The gene calls are TRBV9 and TRBJ1-3; D is possibly TRBD1 (5 bases). V shed 0 bases and J shed 3 bases, with 7 bases lying between them. Looked up from germline, CDR1 is SGDLS and CDR2 is YYNGEE. The CDR3 extends over 14 amino acids. The CDR3 loop is CASSVEGHGNTIYF. As DNA, the CDR3 is TGTGCCAGCAGCGTAGAGGGGCATGGAAACACCATATATTTT. Looking up the rest from reference TRBV9 and TRBJ1-3 gives the full variable domain: DSGVTQTPKHLITATGQRVTLRCSPRSGDLSVYWYQQSLDQGLQFLIQYYNGEERAKGNILERFSAQQFPDLHSELNLSSLELGDSALYFCASSVEGHGNTIYFGEGSWLTVV.

In its sample, this clonotype was seen many times. The gene calls are TRBV4-1 and TRBJ2-1; no firm D call. This CDR3 has 12 amino acids. V was shortened by 8 bases and J by 6 bases, with 11 bases between the two germline ends. Germline V gene sequence: CDR1 MGHRA, CDR2 YSYEKL. This chain's CDR3 is CASLSGGNEQFF. The CDR3 nucleotides are TGCGCCAGCCTCTCGGGTGGCAATGAGCAGTTCTTC.

This clonotype was counted ten times or more. CDR3 DNA: TGCAGTGCTAGGACTAGCGGGGTCGCTCCCTACGAGCAGTACTTC. This gives the protein CSARTSGVAPYEQYF. The chain recombines TRBV20-1 with TRBJ2-7; 11 bases are shared with TRBD2. Germline V CDR1 and CDR2: DFQATT, SNEGSKA (reference sequence). CDR3 length equals 15 residues. V lost 3 bases and J lost 2; bases outside the gene matches: 6.

The chain uses TRBV24-1 and TRBJ2-1; no clear D gene. The CDR3 has 16 residues. Trimming stripped 3 bases from V and 0 bases from J, with 11 bases between. The germline V gene encodes CDR1 KGHDR and CDR2 SFDVKD. The CDR3, as DNA: TGTGCCACCAGTGATCCAAACAGCGCCTCCTACAATGAGCAGTTCTTC. Its translation: CATSDPNSASYNEQFF.

The chain has TRBV9 and TRBJ2-1, with TRBD2 as a possible D gene (6 bases). Per the germline V gene, CDR1 is SGDLS and CDR2 is YYNGEE. Trimming pared 0 bases from V and 6 bases from J, leaving 13 bases between. The CDR3 sequence is 15 residues long. CDR3: CASSVVPGLFNEQFF. Written as DNA, the CDR3 is TGTGCCAGCAGCGTAGTGCCGGGACTCTTCAATGAGCAGTTCTTC.

This clonotype was seen a handful of times. The rearrangement links TRBV6-1 to TRBJ2-6; D possibly matches TRBD1 or TRBD2 (5 bases each). Per germline, CDR1 MNHNS and CDR2 SASEGT. The germline V and J ends were trimmed by 2 bases and 0 bases, with 14 bases remaining between them. The CDR3 has 18 residues. The CDR3 bases are TGTGCCAGCAGTGAATTCCCCGGGGCCAGCTCTGGGGCCAACGTCCTGACTTTC. As protein: CASSEFPGASSGANVLTF.

The genes are TRBV19 and TRBJ1-2; TRBD1 matches at 7 bases. The CDR3 extends over 17 amino acids. Trimming at V came to 3 bases and at J to 5 bases, leaving 15 bases not matched to a gene. From germline, CDR1 is LNHDA and CDR2 SQIVND (reference sequence). The CDR3: CASSISVSGQARYGYTF. The CDR3 DNA reads as TGTGCCAGTAGTATCTCCGTATCTGGACAGGCCAGATATGGCTACACCTTC.

Only a few counts were recorded for this clonotype. The chain combines TRBV10-3 with TRBJ1-5; D unresolved. The germline CDR1 and CDR2 sequences are ENHRY and SYGVKD. The CDR3 runs 14 residues. Trimming pared 10 bases from V and 0 bases from J, leaving 13 bases between. In DNA form, the CDR3 reads TGTGCCACGGACGGAGAATATAGCAATCAGCCCCAGCATTTT. It translates to CATDGEYSNQPQHF.

V is TRBV27 and J is TRBJ2-2; TRBD1 is a possible D gene (6 bases). In germline, CDR1 is MNHEY, CDR2 SMNVEV (reference sequence). This CDR3 comprises 16 residues. The V end lost 4 bases, the J end lost 2 bases, and 14 bases lay between the germline ends. The CDR3 DNA is TGTGCCAGCAGTTGGCCCGACAGGATAAACACCGGGGAGCTGTTTTTT. Protein: CASSWPDRINTGELFF.

The gene calls are TRBV2 and TRBJ2-7; D not certain. Germline values: CDR1 SNHLY, CDR2 FYNNEI. The length of the CDR3 is 13 residues. V lost 7 bases, J lost 2 bases, and 12 bases lay in between. CDR3 DNA sequence: TGTGCCAGCAAACCCCCAGCCACCTACGAGCAGTACTTC. Its translation is CASKPPATYEQYF.

In DNA, the CDR3 is TGTGCCAGCAGTTTATCGAGGGGGAGGGCCGGGGAGCTGTTTTTT. This sequence encodes CASSLSRGRAGELFF. This sequence joins TRBV27 and TRBJ2-2, with TRBD2 as a possible D gene (7 bases). Trimming left V 0 bases short and J 6 bases short, with 11 bases between. The CDR3 length is 15 residues. Per germline, CDR1 MNHEY and CDR2 SMNVEV (reference sequence).

On this clonotype: A single base separates this from a much larger clone, so it may be a read error. The CDR3 reads CASSQERGAANIQYF. The CDR3 DNA reads TGCGCCAGCAGCCAAGAGAGGGGGGCAGCAAACATTCAGTACTTC. The chain has TRBV4-1 and TRBJ2-4, with D perhaps assigned TRBD1 or TRBD2 (6 bases each). Trimming shortened V by 0 bases and J by 6 bases, and 12 bases separated the two germline ends. Germline loops: CDR1 MGHRA, CDR2 YSYEKL. This CDR3 is 15 amino acids long.